These 2 T cell receptor beta chains originate from one sample sequenced in a study of blood T cell repertoires in COVID-19 (dated by TCRdb to about 2020). Receptors were amplified or captured by the immunoSEQ multiplex PCR assay. TCRdb mirrors the immuneACCESS table, restricted to in-frame sequences. Some clones are absent from its copies; in checked studies, under half trace to an unresolved V gene, and the reason for the others is unknown. The sample yields around 300,000 clones; about four fifths were counted once. The ten largest clones add up to 8% to 9.5% of the sample. Material: peripheral blood. These receptor sequences come from a woman in her fifties or sixties who had recovered from COVID-19.

This chain joins TRBV7-2 and TRBJ2-5, with 11 nucleotides matching TRBD1. Germline loops: CDR1 SGHTA, CDR2 FQGNSA. The CDR3 length is 16 residues. V shed 6 bases and J 5 bases; nucleotides not matched to a gene: 11. CDR3 amino acids: CASSSPRTGGGETQYF. DNA for the CDR3: TGTGCCAGCAGTTCCCCCCGGACAGGGGGCGGCGAGACCCAGTACTTC. The full variable domain, in which reference TRBV7-2 and TRBJ2-5 provide the parts outside the CDR3, is GAGVSQSPSNKVTEKGKDVELRCDPISGHTALYWYRQSLGQGLEFLIYFQGNSAPDKSGLPSDRFSAERTGGSVSTLTIQRTQQEDSAVYLCASSSPRTGGGETQYFGPGTRLLVL.

The chain uses TRBV3-1 (or the pseudogene TRBV3-2) and TRBJ2-1, with TRBD2 matching over 8 bases. V dropped 8 bases and J dropped 6; count of bases not matched to a gene: 9. In germline, CDR1 is LGHDT, CDR2 YNNKEL (reference sequence). The CDR3 is made up of 14 amino acids. The DNA for the CDR3 is TGTGCCAGCGCCCCGGGGGGGCTCGTCAATGAGCAGTTCTTC. Translated, it gives CASAPGGLVNEQFF.